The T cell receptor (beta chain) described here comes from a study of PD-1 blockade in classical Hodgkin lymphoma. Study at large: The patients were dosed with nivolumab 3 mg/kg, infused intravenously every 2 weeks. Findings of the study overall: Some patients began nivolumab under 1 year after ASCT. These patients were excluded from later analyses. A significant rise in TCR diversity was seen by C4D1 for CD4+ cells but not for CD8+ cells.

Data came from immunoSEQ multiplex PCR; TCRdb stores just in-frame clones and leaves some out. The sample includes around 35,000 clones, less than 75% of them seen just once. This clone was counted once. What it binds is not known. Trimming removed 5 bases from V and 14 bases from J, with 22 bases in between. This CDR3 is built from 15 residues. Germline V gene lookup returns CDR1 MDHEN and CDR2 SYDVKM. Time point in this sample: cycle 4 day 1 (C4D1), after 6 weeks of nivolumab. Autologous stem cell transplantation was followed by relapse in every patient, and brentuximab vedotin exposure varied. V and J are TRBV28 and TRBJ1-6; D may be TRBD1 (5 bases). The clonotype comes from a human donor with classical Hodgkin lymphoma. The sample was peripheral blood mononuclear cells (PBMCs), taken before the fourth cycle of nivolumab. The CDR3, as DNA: TGTGCCAGCAGTCTAGACAGCCCCTCAACCTCGGCCCTCCACTTT. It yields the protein CASSLDSPSTSALHF.